This TCR beta chain was identified in a study of blood T cell repertoires in COVID-19. Study-level background: Whether acute or convalescent, the COVID-19 samples came from the United States, Italy and Spain. The analysed material was cDNA or gDNA that came from T cells, B-cell-depleted T cells, or PBMCs.

In the source study's methods: Amplification of reference gene primers was used by the study to estimate nucleated cell counts. Sequencing was performed with immunoSEQ multiplex PCR; in TCRdb, only in-frame clones are kept and a portion is missing. V, J and clone size derive from that table, while D and trimming were established from the DNA sequence. This sample has roughly 150,000 clones, with about 83% found just once. Only one count was recorded for this clone. The CDR3 is 12 amino acids. Germline values: CDR1 SGHRS, CDR2 YFSETQ. Trimming left V 6 bases short and J 8 bases short, with 12 bases between.

Material for sequencing was peripheral blood. The rearrangement uses TRBV5-1 and TRBJ2-1; D remains unclear. The TCR originated in a woman older than 75 with acute or convalescent COVID-19. The CDR3 loop is CASMSSFDEQFF. The CDR3, as DNA: TGCGCCAGCATGAGCTCCTTTGATGAGCAGTTCTTC.